This T cell receptor (beta chain) was documented in a study of T cells in Graves' hyperthyroidism and ophthalmopathy. This clonotype was counted at least ten times. Those with hyperthyroidism were 18 to 65 years old, newly diagnosed, and ill for under 2 months. Researchers amplified the TCR beta CDR3 regions from RNA transcripts. During a first-round RT-PCR of the TCR CDR3, the HTBI primer set was used. TCRdb re-called the multiplex PCR reads with MiXCR, one entry per CDR3 protein. The table lists approximately 600,000 distinct CDR3 sequences, roughly 13% of them singletons. The CDR3 extends over 13 amino acids. Germline V CDR1 and CDR2: DFQATT, SNEGSKA (reference sequence). V was trimmed by 5 bases and J by 2 bases, leaving 11 bases between them.

Specimen: blood. This TCR was recovered from a woman under 40 with Graves' hyperthyroidism that later progressed to Graves' ophthalmopathy. V usage is TRBV20-1 and J usage is TRBJ2-3, with D hard to call. The chain's CDR3 is CSALDRVTDTQYF. The CDR3, as DNA: TGCAGTGCTTTAGACCGGGTCACAGATACGCAGTATTTT.